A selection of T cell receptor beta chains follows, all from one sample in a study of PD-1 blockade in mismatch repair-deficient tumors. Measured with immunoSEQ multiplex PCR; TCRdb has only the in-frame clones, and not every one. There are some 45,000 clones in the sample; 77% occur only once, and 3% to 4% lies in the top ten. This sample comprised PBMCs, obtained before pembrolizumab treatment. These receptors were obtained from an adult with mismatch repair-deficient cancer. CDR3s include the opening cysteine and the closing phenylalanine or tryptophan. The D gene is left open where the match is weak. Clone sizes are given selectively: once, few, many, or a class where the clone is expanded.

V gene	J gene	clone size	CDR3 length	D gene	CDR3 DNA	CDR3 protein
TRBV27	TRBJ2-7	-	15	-	TGTGCCAGCAGTCCCCACGACAGACTCTCCTACGAGCAGTACTTC	CASSPHDRLSYEQYF
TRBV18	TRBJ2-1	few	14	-	TGTGCCAGCTCACCAGGGGCAACATACAATGAGCAGTTCTTC	CASSPGATYNEQFF
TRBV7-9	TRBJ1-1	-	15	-	TGTGCCAGCAGCAAGAAGGGAGAAGCAAAAACTGAAGCTTTCTTT	CASSKKGEAKTEAFF
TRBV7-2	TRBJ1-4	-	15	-	TGTGCCAGCAGCTTAGGGGACGGCCGCGGGGAAAAACTGTTTTTT	CASSLGDGRGEKLFF
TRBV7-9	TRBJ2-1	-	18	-	TGTGCCAGCAGCCCCGAGGGAGGCAGCCTACGCTCCTACAATGAGCAGTTCTTC	CASSPEGGSLRSYNEQFF
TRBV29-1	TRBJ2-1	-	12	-	TGCAGCGTTGTAGGGAGACAGGAGGAGCAGTTCTTC	CSVVGRQEEQFF
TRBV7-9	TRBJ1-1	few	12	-	TGTGCCAGCAGCTTCATAGACAGTGAAGCTTTCTTT	CASSFIDSEAFF
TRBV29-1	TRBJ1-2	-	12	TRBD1	TGCAGCGTAGCCGGGACAGGGGGAGGCTACACCTTC	CSVAGTGGGYTF
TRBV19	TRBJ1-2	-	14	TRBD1	TGTGCCAGTAGTTCGACAGGGGCTAACTATGGCTACACCTTC	CASSSTGANYGYTF
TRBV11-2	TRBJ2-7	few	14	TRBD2	TGTGCCAGCAGCTTAGGGGCTAGCGGCTACGAGCAGTACTTC	CASSLGASGYEQYF